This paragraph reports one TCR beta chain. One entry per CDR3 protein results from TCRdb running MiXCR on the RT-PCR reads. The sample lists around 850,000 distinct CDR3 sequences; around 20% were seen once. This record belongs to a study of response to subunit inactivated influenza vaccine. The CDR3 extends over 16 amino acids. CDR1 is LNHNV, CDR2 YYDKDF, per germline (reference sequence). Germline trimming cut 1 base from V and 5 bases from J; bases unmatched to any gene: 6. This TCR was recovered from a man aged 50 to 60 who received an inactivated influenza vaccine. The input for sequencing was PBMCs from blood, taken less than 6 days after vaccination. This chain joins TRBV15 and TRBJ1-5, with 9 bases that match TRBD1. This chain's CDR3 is CATSRAPGTGYQPQHF. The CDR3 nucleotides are TGTGCCACCAGCAGAGCCCCCGGGACAGGGTATCAGCCCCAGCATTTT.